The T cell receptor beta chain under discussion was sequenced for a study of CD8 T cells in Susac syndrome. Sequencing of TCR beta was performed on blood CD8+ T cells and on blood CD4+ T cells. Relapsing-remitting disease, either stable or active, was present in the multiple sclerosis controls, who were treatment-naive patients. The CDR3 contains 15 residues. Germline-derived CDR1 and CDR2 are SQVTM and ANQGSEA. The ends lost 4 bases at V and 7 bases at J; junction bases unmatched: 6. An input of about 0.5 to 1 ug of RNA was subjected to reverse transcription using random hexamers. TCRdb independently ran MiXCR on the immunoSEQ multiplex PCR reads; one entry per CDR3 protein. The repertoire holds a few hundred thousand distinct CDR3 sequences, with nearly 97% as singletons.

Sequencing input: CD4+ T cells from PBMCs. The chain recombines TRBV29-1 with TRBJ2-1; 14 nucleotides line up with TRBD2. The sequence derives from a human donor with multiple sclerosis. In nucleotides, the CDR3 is TGCAGCGTTGCCCATAGACTAGCGGGAGGGAATGAGCAGTTCTTC. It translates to CSVAHRLAGGNEQFF.